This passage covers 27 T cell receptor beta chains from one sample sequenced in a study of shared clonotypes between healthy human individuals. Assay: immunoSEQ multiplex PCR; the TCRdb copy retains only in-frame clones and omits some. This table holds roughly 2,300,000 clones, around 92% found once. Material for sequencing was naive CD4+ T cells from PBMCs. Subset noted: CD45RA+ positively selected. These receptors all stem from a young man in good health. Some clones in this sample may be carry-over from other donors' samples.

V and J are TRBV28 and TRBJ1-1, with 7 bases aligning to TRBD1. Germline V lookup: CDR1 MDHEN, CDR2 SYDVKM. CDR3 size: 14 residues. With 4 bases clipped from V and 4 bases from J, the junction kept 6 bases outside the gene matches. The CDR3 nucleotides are TGTGCCAGCAGTTCCGGGACAGCTGCCACTGAAGCTTTCTTT. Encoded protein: CASSSGTAATEAFF.

This CDR3 reads CAISSSRGSNEKLFF. CDR3 in DNA: TGTGCCATCAGCTCCAGTAGGGGCTCTAATGAAAAACTGTTTTTT. This sequence joins TRBV10-3 and TRBJ1-4; D may be TRBD1 (5 bases). CDR3 length: 15 amino acids. Germline V gene sequence: CDR1 ENHRY, CDR2 SYGVKD. With 6 bases removed from V and 3 bases from J, the gap between germline ends came to 14 bases.

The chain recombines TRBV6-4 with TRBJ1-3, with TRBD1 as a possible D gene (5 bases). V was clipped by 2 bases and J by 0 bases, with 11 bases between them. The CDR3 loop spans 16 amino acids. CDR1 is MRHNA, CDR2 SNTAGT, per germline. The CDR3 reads CASSDRQSSSGNTIYF. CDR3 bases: TGTGCCAGCAGTGACCGACAGTCGAGCTCTGGAAACACCATATATTTT.

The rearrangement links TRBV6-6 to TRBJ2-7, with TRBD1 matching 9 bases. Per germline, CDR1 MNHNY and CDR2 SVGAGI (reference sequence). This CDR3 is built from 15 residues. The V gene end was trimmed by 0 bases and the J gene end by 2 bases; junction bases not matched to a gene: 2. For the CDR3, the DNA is TGTGCCAGCAGTTACTCCCGGACAGGGGCCTACGAGCAGTACTTC. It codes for CASSYSRTGAYEQYF.

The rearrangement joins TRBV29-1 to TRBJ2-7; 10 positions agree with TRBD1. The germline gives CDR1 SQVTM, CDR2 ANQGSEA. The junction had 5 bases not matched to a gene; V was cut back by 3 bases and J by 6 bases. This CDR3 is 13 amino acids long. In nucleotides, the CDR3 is TGCAGCGTTGAGGGACAGGGGAGTGGCGAGCAGTACTTC. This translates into CSVEGQGSGEQYF.

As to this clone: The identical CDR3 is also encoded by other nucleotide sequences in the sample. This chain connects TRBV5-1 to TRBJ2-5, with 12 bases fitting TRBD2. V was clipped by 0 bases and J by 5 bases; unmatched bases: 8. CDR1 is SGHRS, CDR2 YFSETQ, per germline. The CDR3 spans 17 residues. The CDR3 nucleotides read TGCGCCAGCAGCTTGGGGCTAGCGGGAGGGCCTGGGGAGACCCAGTACTTC. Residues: CASSLGLAGGPGETQYF.

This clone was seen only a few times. This CDR3 is CASSQTADLNTEAFF. DNA for the CDR3: TGTGCCAGCAGCCAAACGGCAGATTTGAACACTGAAGCTTTCTTT. The rearrangement joins TRBV16 to TRBJ1-1; no definite D call. The CDR3 totals 15 residues. The V gene lost 2 bases and the J gene lost 0 bases, with 10 bases spanning the gap. Germline CDR1 reads KGHSY; CDR2 reads FQNENV.

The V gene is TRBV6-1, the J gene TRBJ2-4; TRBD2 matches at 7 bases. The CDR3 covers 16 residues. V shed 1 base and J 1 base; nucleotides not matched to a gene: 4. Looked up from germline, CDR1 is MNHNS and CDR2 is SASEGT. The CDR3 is CASSEEFGGAKNIQYF. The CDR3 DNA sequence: TGTGCCAGCAGTGAAGAATTCGGGGGGGCCAAAAACATTCAGTACTTC.

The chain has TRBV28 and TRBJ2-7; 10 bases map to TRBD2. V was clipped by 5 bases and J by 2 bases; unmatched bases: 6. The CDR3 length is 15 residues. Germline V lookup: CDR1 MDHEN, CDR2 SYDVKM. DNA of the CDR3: TGTGCCAGCAGTATCACCGGGACTAGCGCCTACGAGCAGTACTTC. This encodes CASSITGTSAYEQYF.

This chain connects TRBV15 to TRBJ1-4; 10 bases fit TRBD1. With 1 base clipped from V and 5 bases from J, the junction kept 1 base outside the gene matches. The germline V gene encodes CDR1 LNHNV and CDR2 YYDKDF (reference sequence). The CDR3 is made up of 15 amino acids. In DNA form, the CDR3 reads TGTGCCACCAGCAGAGGGGACAGGGGAAATGAAAAACTGTTTTTT. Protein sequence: CATSRGDRGNEKLFF.

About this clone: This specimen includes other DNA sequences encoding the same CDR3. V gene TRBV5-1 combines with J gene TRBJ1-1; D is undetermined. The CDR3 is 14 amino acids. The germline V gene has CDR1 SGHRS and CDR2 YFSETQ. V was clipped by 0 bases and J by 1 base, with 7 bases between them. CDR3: CASSLGVTNTEAFF. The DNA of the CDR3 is TGCGCCAGCAGCTTGGGGGTCACGAACACTGAAGCTTTCTTT.

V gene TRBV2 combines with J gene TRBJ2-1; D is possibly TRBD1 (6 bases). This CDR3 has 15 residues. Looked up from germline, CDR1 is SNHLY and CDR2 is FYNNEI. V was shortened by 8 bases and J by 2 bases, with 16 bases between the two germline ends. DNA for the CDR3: TGTGCCAGCGGCTCCATGGACAGAACCTACAATGAGCAGTTCTTC. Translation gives CASGSMDRTYNEQFF.

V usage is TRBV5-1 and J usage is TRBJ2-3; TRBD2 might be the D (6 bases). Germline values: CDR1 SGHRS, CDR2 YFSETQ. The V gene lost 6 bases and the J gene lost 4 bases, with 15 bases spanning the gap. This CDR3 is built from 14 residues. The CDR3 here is CASMVGGGADTQYF. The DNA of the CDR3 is TGCGCCAGCATGGTGGGAGGAGGTGCAGATACGCAGTATTTT.

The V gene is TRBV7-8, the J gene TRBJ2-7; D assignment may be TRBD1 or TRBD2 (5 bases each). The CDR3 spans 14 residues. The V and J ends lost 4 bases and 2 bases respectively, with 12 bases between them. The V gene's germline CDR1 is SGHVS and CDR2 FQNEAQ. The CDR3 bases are TGTGCCAGCAGCTGGGGCGGGCAGGCCTACGAGCAGTACTTC. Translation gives CASSWGGQAYEQYF.

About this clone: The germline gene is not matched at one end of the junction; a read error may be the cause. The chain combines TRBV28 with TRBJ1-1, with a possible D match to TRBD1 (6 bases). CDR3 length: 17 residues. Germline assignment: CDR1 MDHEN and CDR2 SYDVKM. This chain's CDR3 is CATSTGTIVGMNTEAFF. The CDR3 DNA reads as TGTGCCACCAGTACAGGGACGATAGTTGGGATGAACACTGAAGCTTTCTTT.

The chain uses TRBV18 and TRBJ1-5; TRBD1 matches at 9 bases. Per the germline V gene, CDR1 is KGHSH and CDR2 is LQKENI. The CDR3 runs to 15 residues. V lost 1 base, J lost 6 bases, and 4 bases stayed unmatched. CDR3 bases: TGTGCCAGCTCACCACAAGGACAGGGGATTCAGCCCCAGCATTTT. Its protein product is CASSPQGQGIQPQHF.

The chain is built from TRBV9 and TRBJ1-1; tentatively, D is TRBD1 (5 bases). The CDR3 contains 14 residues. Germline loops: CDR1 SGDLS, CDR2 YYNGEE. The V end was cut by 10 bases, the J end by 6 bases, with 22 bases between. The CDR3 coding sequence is TGTGCCTCGGGGGAGGGCCGAGCAAGCGCTGAAGCTTTCTTT. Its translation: CASGEGRASAEAFF. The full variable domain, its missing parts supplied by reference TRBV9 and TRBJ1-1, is DSGVTQTPKHLITATGQRVTLRCSPRSGDLSVYWYQQSLDQGLQFLIQYYNGEERAKGNILERFSAQQFPDLHSELNLSSLELGDSALYFCASGEGRASAEAFFGQGTRLTVV.

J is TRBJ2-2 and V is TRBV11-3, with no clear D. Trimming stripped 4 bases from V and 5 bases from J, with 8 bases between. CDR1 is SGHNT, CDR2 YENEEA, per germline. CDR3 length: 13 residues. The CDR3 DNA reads TGTGCCAGCAGCTCGACGAGAACCGGGGAGCTGTTTTTT. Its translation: CASSSTRTGELFF.

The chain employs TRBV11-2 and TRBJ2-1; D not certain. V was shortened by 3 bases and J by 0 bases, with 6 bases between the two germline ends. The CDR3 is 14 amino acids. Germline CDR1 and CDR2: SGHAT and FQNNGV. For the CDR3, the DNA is TGTGCCAGCAGCTTCTCGGGCTCCTACAATGAGCAGTTCTTC. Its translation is CASSFSGSYNEQFF.

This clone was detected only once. CDR3 protein: CASSLGIPSQETQYF. For the CDR3, the DNA is TGTGCCAGCAGCTTGGGAATTCCGAGTCAAGAGACCCAGTACTTC. The rearrangement links TRBV5-4 to TRBJ2-5; D call uncertain. CDR3 size: 15 residues. Trimming took off 0 bases at V and 2 bases at J, with 11 bases between the two ends. The germline gives CDR1 SGHNT, CDR2 YYREEE (reference sequence).

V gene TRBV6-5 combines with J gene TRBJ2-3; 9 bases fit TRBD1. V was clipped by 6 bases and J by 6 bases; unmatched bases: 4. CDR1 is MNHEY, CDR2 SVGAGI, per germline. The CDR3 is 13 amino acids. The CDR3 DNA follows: TGTGCCAGCAGGTGGACAGGGGAGGATACGCAGTATTTT. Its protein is CASRWTGEDTQYF.

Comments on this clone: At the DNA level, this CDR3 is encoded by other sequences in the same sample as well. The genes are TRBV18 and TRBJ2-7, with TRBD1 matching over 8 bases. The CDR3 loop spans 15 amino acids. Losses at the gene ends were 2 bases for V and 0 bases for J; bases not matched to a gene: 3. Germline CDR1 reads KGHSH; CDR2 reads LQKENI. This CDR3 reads CASSPGTGSSYEQYF. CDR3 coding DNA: TGTGCCAGCTCACCAGGGACAGGAAGCTCCTACGAGCAGTACTTC.

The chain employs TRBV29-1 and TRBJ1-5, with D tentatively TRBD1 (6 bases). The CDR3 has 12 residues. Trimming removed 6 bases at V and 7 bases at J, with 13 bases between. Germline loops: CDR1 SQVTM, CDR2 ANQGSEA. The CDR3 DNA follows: TGCAGCGTCGGCGACAGGAACCAGCCCCAGCATTTT. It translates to CSVGDRNQPQHF.

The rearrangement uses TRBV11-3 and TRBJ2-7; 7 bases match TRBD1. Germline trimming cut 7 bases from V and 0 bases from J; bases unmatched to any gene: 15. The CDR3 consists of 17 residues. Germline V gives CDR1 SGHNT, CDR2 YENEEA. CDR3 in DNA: TGTGCCAGCAACCCTGAACAGGGGCCTACCTTCTCCTACGAGCAGTACTTC. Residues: CASNPEQGPTFSYEQYF.

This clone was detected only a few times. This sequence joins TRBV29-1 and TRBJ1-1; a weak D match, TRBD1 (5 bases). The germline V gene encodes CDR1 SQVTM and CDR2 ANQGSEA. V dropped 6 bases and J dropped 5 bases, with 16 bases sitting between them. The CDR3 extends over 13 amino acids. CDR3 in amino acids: CSVPSAGRTEAFF. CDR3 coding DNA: TGCAGCGTCCCGTCGGCAGGGAGGACTGAAGCTTTCTTT.

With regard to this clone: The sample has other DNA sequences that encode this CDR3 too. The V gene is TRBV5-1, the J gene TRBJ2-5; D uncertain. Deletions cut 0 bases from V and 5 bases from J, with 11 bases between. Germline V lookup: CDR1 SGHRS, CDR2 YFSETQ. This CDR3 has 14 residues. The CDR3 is CASSLEGPRETQYF. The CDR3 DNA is TGCGCCAGCAGCTTGGAAGGTCCTCGGGAGACCCAGTACTTC.

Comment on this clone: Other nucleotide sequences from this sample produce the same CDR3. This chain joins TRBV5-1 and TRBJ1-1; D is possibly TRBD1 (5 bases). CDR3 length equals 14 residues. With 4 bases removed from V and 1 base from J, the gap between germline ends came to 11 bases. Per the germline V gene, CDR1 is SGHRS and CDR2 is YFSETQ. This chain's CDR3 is CASSPGTGNTEAFF. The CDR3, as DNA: TGCGCCAGCAGCCCCGGGACGGGGAACACTGAAGCTTTCTTT.